Following are 11 T cell receptor beta chains from one sample sequenced in a study of blood T cell repertoires in COVID-19. The method was immunoSEQ multiplex PCR; TCRdb's version includes in-frame clones alone and lacks a portion of them. The table has about 280,000 clones, less than 85% seen once. The sample comprised PBMCs or T cells enriched from blood (not recorded which). These receptors were taken from a woman in her forties or fifties who had recovered from COVID-19.

There are a few counts of this clone. The V gene is TRBV5-1, the J gene TRBJ2-7; 8 bases map to TRBD1. V was pared by 0 bases and J by 1 base, with 9 bases of the junction left unmatched. The CDR3 length is 17 residues. CDR1 is SGHRS and CDR2 is YFSETQ in the germline V gene. For the CDR3, the DNA is TGCGCCAGCAGCTTGGGGGACAGGCCGACCATTTCCTACGAGCAGTACTTC. Its translation is CASSLGDRPTISYEQYF.

J is TRBJ2-1 and V is TRBV18, with 8 nucleotides matching TRBD1. Trimming at V came to 3 bases and at J to 0 bases, leaving 10 bases not matched to a gene. CDR1 and CDR2 from the germline V gene are KGHSH and LQKENI. The CDR3 runs 18 residues. Written as DNA, the CDR3 is TGTGCCAGCTCACCCCCGGATTGGGACAGGAGCTCCTACAATGAGCAGTTCTTC. Its protein product is CASSPPDWDRSSYNEQFF.

This clone was detected only once. The J gene is TRBJ2-3, the V gene TRBV24-1; no reliable D call. This CDR3 comprises 15 residues. The V end was cut by 6 bases, the J end by 0 bases, with 12 bases between. Germline V CDR1 and CDR2: KGHDR, SFDVKD. The CDR3 nucleotides read TGTGCCACCAGTCCTGCGGCGGAAAGCACAGATACGCAGTATTTT. Protein: CATSPAAESTDTQYF.

The chain combines TRBV3-1 (or the pseudogene TRBV3-2) with TRBJ1-2; D gene uncertain. This CDR3 has 15 amino acids. The germline CDR1 and CDR2 sequences are LGHDT and YNNKEL (reference sequence). V was pared by 1 base and J by 2 bases, with 11 bases between. The CDR3 spells CASSQVRTANYGYTF. CDR3 nucleotide sequence: TGTGCCAGCAGCCAAGTACGAACCGCGAACTATGGCTACACCTTC.

The chain employs TRBV11-2 and TRBJ2-1, with 8 bases that match TRBD2. V dropped 6 bases and J dropped 4; count of bases not matched to a gene: 11. The CDR3 has 16 amino acids. The germline V gene has CDR1 SGHAT and CDR2 FQNNGV. CDR3 sequence (DNA): TGTGCCAGCAGAAATCCGGGGGGGCCAGGATACAATGAGCAGTTCTTC. It encodes CASRNPGGPGYNEQFF.

The table lists this clone with a few counts. This chain joins TRBV2 and TRBJ1-1; D uncertain. Germline CDR1 SNHLY, CDR2 FYNNEI. V lost 4 bases and J 7 bases, leaving 13 bases between the germline ends. CDR3 size: 13 residues. CDR3: CASSGILAGEAFF. Here the CDR3 DNA reads TGTGCCAGCAGTGGCATCTTGGCGGGTGAAGCTTTCTTT.

V is TRBV10-1 and J is TRBJ2-1, with TRBD2 as a possible D gene (5 bases). Germline V gene data show CDR1 as WNHNN and CDR2 as SYGVQD (reference sequence). Trimming removed 3 bases at V and 8 bases at J, with 17 bases between. The CDR3 sequence is 15 residues long. Here the CDR3 DNA reads TGCGCCAGCAGTGATGGAGCGGACGAGAGAGATGAGCAGTTCTTC. This sequence encodes CASSDGADERDEQFF.

The chain employs TRBV7-2 and TRBJ2-1; 8 bases are a match to TRBD2. J gave up 5 bases and V 1 base, and 13 bases lay outside the gene matches. The germline CDR1 and CDR2 sequences are SGHTA and FQGNSA. The CDR3 runs 18 residues. The CDR3 region is CASSLVVRRTSLHNEQFF. For the CDR3, the DNA is TGTGCCAGCAGCTTAGTCGTGAGGAGGACTAGCTTGCACAATGAGCAGTTCTTC.

The chain links TRBV7-9 to TRBJ1-4, with D perhaps matching TRBD1 (5 bases). CDR1 and CDR2 from the germline V gene are SEHNR and FQNEAQ (reference sequence). The CDR3 consists of 13 residues. V lost 2 bases, J lost 13 bases, and 14 bases lay in between. DNA of the CDR3: TGTGCCAGCAGCTTAACGGGGCCCGGGGGACTGTTTTTT. It yields the protein CASSLTGPGGLFF.

The chain uses TRBV7-2 and TRBJ1-5; the match to TRBD1 covers 8 bases. Trimming cost V 0 bases and J 7 bases; bases outside gene matches: 2. There are 14 residues in the CDR3. The germline V gene encodes CDR1 SGHTA and CDR2 FQGNSA. The CDR3 bases are TGTGCCAGCAGCTTAGCGACAGGGGAACAGCCCCAGCATTTT. Protein: CASSLATGEQPQHF.

The J gene is TRBJ1-1, the V gene TRBV19; D might be TRBD1 (5 bases). With 6 bases removed from V and 2 bases from J, the gap between germline ends came to 13 bases. Germline-derived CDR1 and CDR2 are LNHDA and SQIVND (reference sequence). This CDR3 has 14 residues. The CDR3 DNA is TGTGCCAGTAGGGAACAAGGGGTTAACACTGAAGCTTTCTTT. This codes for CASREQGVNTEAFF.